This T cell receptor beta chain is from a study of T cell responses to AZD1222 COVID-19 vaccine. The wider study: Second doses were pooled across both intervals (about 4 or about 12 weeks).

The repertoire was sequenced with immunoSEQ multiplex PCR; TCRdb's copy has only in-frame clones and lacks some. The sample lists 95,000 to 100,000 clones, about nine tenths seen once, with approximately 1.2% in the top ten. Study outcomes and limitations: Donors were chiefly white British, with a greater number of females, and clonal diversity was perhaps underestimated. The peak T cell response came first, and repertoires were sampled only after it.

Germline CDR1 is KGHSH and CDR2 is LQKENI. This CDR3 is built from 15 residues. V lost 3 bases and J lost 8; bases outside the gene matches: 9. On this clone itself: What it binds is not known.

Sequenced here: peripheral blood, sampled on day 0 of AZD1222 vaccination. The clonotype comes from an adult in good health. The chain carries TRBV18 and TRBJ1-4, with 7 bases identical to TRBD1. The CDR3 is CASSPPSGGDEKLFF. CDR3 nucleotide sequence: TGTGCCAGCTCACCGCCCTCAGGGGGAGACGAAAAACTGTTTTTT.